The present T cell receptor (beta chain) was sequenced within a study of Graves' ophthalmopathy and Graves' hyperthyroidism. General observations from the study: Blood was where most expanded thyroid clonotypes above 0.001 frequency also turned up.

Amplified TCR beta CDR3 regions were obtained using RNA transcripts as template. HTBI primers served in a first-round RT-PCR, which a second-round multiplex PCR followed. One entry per CDR3 protein, called by TCRdb with MiXCR from the multiplex PCR reads. The sample lists fewer than 70,000 distinct CDR3 sequences; roughly 46% were seen once. A word on this clonotype: Its antigen is unknown.

V was pared by 1 base and J by 4 bases, with 13 bases of the junction left unmatched. Germline V lookup: CDR1 LNHNV, CDR2 YYDKDF (reference sequence). The CDR3 has 20 residues. Input material: peripheral blood. The J gene is TRBJ2-3, the V gene TRBV15, with 14 bases identical to TRBD2. The clonotype comes from an adult woman with Graves' ophthalmopathy. CDR3: CATSRALGTSGGVRADTQYF. The CDR3 nucleotides are TGTGCCACCAGCAGAGCTCTTGGGACTAGCGGGGGTGTAAGGGCAGATACGCAGTATTTT.